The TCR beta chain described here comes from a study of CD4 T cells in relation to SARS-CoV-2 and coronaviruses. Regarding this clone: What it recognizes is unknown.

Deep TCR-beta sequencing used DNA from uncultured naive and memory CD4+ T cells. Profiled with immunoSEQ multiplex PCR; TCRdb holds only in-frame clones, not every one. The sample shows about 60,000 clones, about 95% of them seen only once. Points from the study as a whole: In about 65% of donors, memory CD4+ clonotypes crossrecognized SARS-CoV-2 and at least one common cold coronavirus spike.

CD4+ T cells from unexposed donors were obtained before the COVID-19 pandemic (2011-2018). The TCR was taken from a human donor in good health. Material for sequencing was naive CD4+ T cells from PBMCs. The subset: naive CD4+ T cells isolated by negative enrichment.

DNA of the CDR3: TGTGCCAGCAGTTCCAGGGGAAAGAACACCGGGGAGCTGTTTTTT. Protein sequence: CASSSRGKNTGELFF. The chain carries TRBV6-5 and TRBJ2-2; D may be TRBD1 (6 bases). The germline gives CDR1 MNHEY, CDR2 SVGAGI. V lost 4 bases and J lost 1, with 10 bases in between. This CDR3 region has 15 residues.